Here is one TCR beta chain with its context. It lacks a known antigen. Base qualities are not recorded, but no much larger clone differs from it by a single base. Receptor amplification or capture employed 5' RACE. Sequencing was carried out with an Illumina HiSeq 2000. A universal primer binding site was added through template switching, and the final cDNA carried a unique molecular identifier so that TCR cDNA molecules could be counted accurately. First-strand cDNA for TCR alpha and beta chains was synthesized from specific primers in the conserved constant-segment region. Each cDNA library was double barcoded, with a SMART-Mk sample barcode plus Illumina barcodes, to control for contamination. TruSeq adapter sequences along with Illumina sample barcodes were introduced in two successive PCR steps. TCR alpha and beta cDNA libraries were sequenced on the Illumina HiSeq platform with custom primers. As for how the authors treated the data: Unique molecular identifiers were extracted from raw reads with MiGEC, and CDR3 positions were determined with MiXCR. Recombination models were inferred per individual with the repgenHMM and IGoR tools using an EM algorithm. The analysis of shared clonotypes was done with the tcR package in R, with sharing normalized by the product of cloneset sizes. To study raw recombination free of thymic and clonal selection effects, out-of-frame nonproductive sequences were analyzed. In-frame beta chains were kept once TCRdb had trimmed the public reads at Q25 with fastp and called clones with MiXCR. CDR3 protein sequences are deduplicated, and each keeps its most common genes and DNA. The V and J calls and clone size are TCRdb's, not the authors'. The sample table records about 470,000 distinct CDR3 sequences; approximately 24% of these occur just once. Roughly 2.8% of the sample is in the top ten clones.

All donors were healthy Caucasians. The twin cohort comprised three pairs of female monozygotic twins, all aged about 18 to 29 years. CD4+ and CD8+ T cell populations were isolated with positive isolation kits from Invitrogen. This sample is drawn from a study of identical twins (TCRdb year 2016). Background on the whole study: To test whether fetal clonotypes persist, this study deep-sequenced TCR alpha and beta repertoires from monozygotic twins, from unrelated adults of various ages, and from cord blood. To rule out contamination, the twin experiments were replicated at different times with different library preparation protocols.

Results and caveats for the whole study, not just this receptor: Invariant T cells such as MAIT and iNKT could partly confound zero-insertion analyses, though diverse VJ usage argued against this for most clonotypes. Abundant cord blood beta clonotypes carried fewer insertions; young adult naive repertoires showed a weaker similar trend, while memory repertoires showed none. In monozygotic twins, out-of-frame TCR alpha sharing was systematically underestimated by recombination models, although the models agreed with sharing between unrelated individuals. The excess sharing between twins in beta out-of-frame sequences was weaker because fewer shared sequences reduced the signal-to-noise ratio. Out-of-frame TCR alpha sequences shared between twins showed an excess of low generation-probability sequences compared with coincidental sharing between unrelated individuals. Because the same donors could not be followed over many years, the conclusions relied on cross-sectional statistical analysis.

The same specimen was also included in a second study, on T cells expressing NK-cell markers. From the second report: In sorted CD3+CD56+NKG2C+, CD3+CD56+NKG2C- and CD3+CD56-NKG2C+ T-cell subsets from several donors, TCR beta-chain repertoires were profiled. Of the eight sequenced donors, seven were found to be HCMV-seropositive and one was found to be HCMV-seronegative. To restrict sorting to alphabetaTCR-expressing T cells, an anti-gammadeltaTCR antibody was added in several experiments. In several donors, the dominant CD3+CD56+NKG2C+ clonotypes were found to rank among the top 10 CD8+ clonotypes and to make up about 1.0-7.0% of CD8+ T cells. Those dominant clonotypes were again the most abundant among CD3+CD56-NKG2C+ cells in four donors, at roughly 25-65%. Whether the expanded NKG2C-expressing T cell clones were specific for HCMV antigens remained unclear. Randomly selected healthy volunteers, three men and five women, were used as the eight sequenced donors. HCMV serostatus was determined by detecting HCMV-specific IgG in serum with a commercial ELISA kit. MIGEC was used to demultiplex reads and group reads by UMI, and MiTCR was used to assemble and quantify clonotypes. Only TCR cDNA sequences supported by at least two reads were kept to exclude erroneous sequences. The tcR package was used for downstream repertoire analysis, with clonotypes matched between fractions based on CDR3 nucleotide sequence plus V segment. Antigen specificity was annotated against VDJdb with VDJmatch, allowing one amino acid substitution in CDR3.

What was sequenced was CD4+ T cells sorted from blood. This receptor was obtained from a woman under 30 in good health.

The CDR3 sequence is CSARTGVPAGGELFF. The sequenced DNA is TGCAGTGCTCGCACGGGGGTCCCGGCGGGCGGGGAGCTGTTTTTT. The sequence links TRBV20-1 to TRBJ2-2; the D segment could be TRBD2, given 6 matching bases. V is clipped by 5 bases and J by 7 bases, and the sequence between their germline boundaries is 20 bases long. Sequences DFQATT (CDR1) and SNEGSKA (CDR2) are obtained from the germline V gene (reference sequence). Including the terminal cysteine and phenylalanine, the CDR3 comprises 15 residues. Of the read, only the CDR3 DNA is kept; its 45 bases are in frame from base 1.